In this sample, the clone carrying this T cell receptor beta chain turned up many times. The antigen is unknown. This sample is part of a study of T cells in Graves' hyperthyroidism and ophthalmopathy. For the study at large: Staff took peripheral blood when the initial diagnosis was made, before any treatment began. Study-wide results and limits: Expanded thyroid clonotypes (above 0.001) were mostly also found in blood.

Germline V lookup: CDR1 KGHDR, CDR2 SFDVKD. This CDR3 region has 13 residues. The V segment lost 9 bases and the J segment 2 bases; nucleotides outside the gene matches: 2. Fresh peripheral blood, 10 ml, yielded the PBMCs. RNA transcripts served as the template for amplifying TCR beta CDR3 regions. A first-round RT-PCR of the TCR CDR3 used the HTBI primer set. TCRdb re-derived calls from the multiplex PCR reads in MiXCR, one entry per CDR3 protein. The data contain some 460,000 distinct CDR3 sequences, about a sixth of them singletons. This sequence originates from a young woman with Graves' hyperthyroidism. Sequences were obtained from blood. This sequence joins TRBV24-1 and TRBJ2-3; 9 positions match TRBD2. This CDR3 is CATSSGITDTQYF. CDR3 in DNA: TGTGCCACCTCTAGCGGGATCACAGATACGCAGTATTTT.